The text below deals with one TCR beta chain. Losses at the gene ends were 4 bases for V and 11 bases for J; bases not matched to a gene: 12. The CDR3 consists of 15 residues. The germline V gene has CDR1 MDHEN and CDR2 SYDVKM. Generated by immunoSEQ multiplex PCR, the TCRdb table keeps only in-frame clones and is missing some. The data show fewer than 350,000 clones, about 87% seen once. This record comes from a study of blood T cell repertoires in COVID-19. Study-level background: The analysed material was cDNA or gDNA that came from T cells, B-cell-depleted T cells, or PBMCs.

Participants had their cohort set by participant-reported clinical history. This TCR was sampled from a woman aged 25 to 39 with acute COVID-19. V is TRBV28 and J is TRBJ1-2; 11 nucleotides line up with TRBD1. The sequenced sample was PBMCs or T cells enriched from blood (not recorded which). CDR3 DNA sequence: TGTGCCAGCAGTTCCGAGGGACAGGGGGTTCGGGGATACACCTTC. It translates to CASSSEGQGVRGYTF.